One sample yielded the 30 T cell receptor beta chains listed below, sequenced in a study of T cell responses to AZD1222 COVID-19 vaccine. Sequencing used immunoSEQ multiplex PCR; TCRdb keeps in-frame clones, though not all of them. The sample carries around 67,000 clones, about 80% recorded once. The sequenced sample was peripheral blood, obtained 28 days after the second AZD1222 dose. These TCRs come from an adult who received the AZD1222 COVID-19 vaccine.

The chain combines TRBV11-3 with TRBJ1-2; tentatively, D is TRBD1 (6 bases). The CDR3 contains 15 residues. Trimming removed 5 bases from V and 0 bases from J, with 13 bases in between. Germline assignment: CDR1 SGHNT and CDR2 YENEEA. The CDR3: CASSTSGQANYGYTF. CDR3 coding DNA: TGTGCCAGCAGCACCTCGGGACAAGCTAACTATGGCTACACCTTC.

J is TRBJ1-4 and V is TRBV5-1, with D possibly being TRBD1 (5 bases). Germline values: CDR1 SGHRS, CDR2 YFSETQ. The CDR3 runs to 15 residues. V dropped 6 bases and J dropped 6 bases, with 18 bases sitting between them. CDR3 sequence: CASTLAGVGDEKLFF. In DNA form, the CDR3 reads TGCGCCAGCACCCTGGCGGGGGTGGGAGATGAAAAACTGTTTTTT. The variable domain in full, with the rest retrieved from reference TRBV5-1 and TRBJ1-4, is KAGVTQTPRYLIKTRGQQVTLSCSPISGHRSVSWYQQTPGQGLQFLFEYFSETQRNKGNFPGRFSGRQFSNSRSEMNVSTLELGDSALYLCASTLAGVGDEKLFFGSGTQLSVL.

V is TRBV28 and J is TRBJ2-5; 7 positions match TRBD2. The germline gives CDR1 MDHEN, CDR2 SYDVKM. Unmatched junction bases numbered 5, after V lost 6 bases and J lost 1 base. The CDR3 has 14 amino acids. The CDR3: CASRRGGGQETQYF. CDR3 in DNA: TGTGCCAGCAGACGCGGGGGAGGCCAAGAGACCCAGTACTTC.

J is TRBJ1-6 and V is TRBV18; D unresolved. Looked up from germline, CDR1 is KGHSH and CDR2 is LQKENI. The CDR3 covers 13 residues. V lost 2 bases, J lost 9 bases, and 8 bases lay in between. This chain's CDR3 is CASSPGEGSPLHF. The CDR3 DNA reads TGTGCCAGCTCACCAGGGGAAGGTTCACCCCTCCACTTT.

To note about this clone: The identical CDR3 is also encoded by other nucleotide sequences in the sample. V and J are TRBV4-1 and TRBJ1-6; a possible D gene is TRBD1 (6 bases). CDR3 size: 14 residues. Germline V lookup: CDR1 MGHRA, CDR2 YSYEKL. The V gene lost 6 bases and the J gene lost 7 bases, with 13 bases spanning the gap. The CDR3 here is CASSPRGKNSPLHF. The CDR3 bases are TGCGCCAGCAGTCCTAGGGGGAAGAATTCACCCCTCCACTTT.

V usage is TRBV10-3 and J usage is TRBJ2-2, with TRBD1 identical over 10 bases. The CDR3 spans 13 residues. The germline V gene has CDR1 ENHRY and CDR2 SYGVKD. J was trimmed by 5 bases and V by 11 bases; bases with no gene match: 5. CDR3 sequence (DNA): TGTGCCGTCGGGACAGGGGAAACCGGGGAGCTGTTTTTT. Amino acid sequence: CAVGTGETGELFF.

The chain uses TRBV9 and TRBJ2-5; maybe TRBD1 (5 bases). V dropped 0 bases and J dropped 5 bases, with 14 bases sitting between them. This CDR3 has 15 residues. Germline assignment: CDR1 SGDLS and CDR2 YYNGEE. CDR3 nucleotides: TGTGCCAGCAGCGTAGGGTTAGGGGTCCAGGAGACCCAGTACTTC. This gives the protein CASSVGLGVQETQYF.

This clone was counted a few times. The chain links TRBV5-1 to TRBJ1-3; D possibly corresponds to TRBD1 (5 bases). V lost 0 bases to trimming and J lost 0 bases, with 10 bases between them. This CDR3 has 16 amino acids. Germline lookup yields CDR1 SGHRS and CDR2 YFSETQ. DNA for the CDR3: TGCGCCAGCAGCTTGGGACAGACGCGCTCTGGAAACACCATATATTTT. Amino acids: CASSLGQTRSGNTIYF.

The chain couples TRBV27 to TRBJ2-7; weak D call: TRBD2 (7 bases). The CDR3 totals 14 residues. CDR1 and CDR2 (germline): MNHEY, SMNVEV (reference sequence). Trimming took 8 bases from V and 7 from J, leaving 21 bases between them. The CDR3: CASRWGGGSWEQYF. CDR3 bases: TGTGCCAGCCGATGGGGAGGGGGATCTTGGGAGCAGTACTTC.

V and J are TRBV6-5 and TRBJ2-7; 9 positions agree with TRBD1. The CDR3 runs to 15 residues. The junction had 10 bases not matched to a gene; V was cut back by 8 bases and J by 2 bases. Germline-derived CDR1 and CDR2 are MNHEY and SVGAGI. CDR3: CASGGAGQGTYEQYF. The CDR3 bases are TGTGCCAGCGGAGGAGCGGGACAGGGTACCTACGAGCAGTACTTC.

The chain combines TRBV6-1 with TRBJ1-6; D unresolved. V was shortened by 0 bases and J by 8 bases, with 8 bases between the two germline ends. The CDR3 sequence is 14 residues long. Looked up from germline, CDR1 is MNHNS and CDR2 is SASEGT. The CDR3 is CASSEAMEDSPLHF. The CDR3 region has the DNA TGTGCCAGCAGTGAAGCTATGGAGGATTCACCCCTCCACTTT.

The V and J genes are TRBV6-5 and TRBJ2-6; 8 bases are shared with TRBD1. The CDR3 has 15 amino acids. Trimming at V came to 7 bases and at J to 2 bases, leaving 4 bases not matched to a gene. CDR1 MNHEY and CDR2 SVGAGI come from the germline V gene. The CDR3 loop is CASKTRGPGANVLTF. The CDR3 nucleotides read TGTGCCAGCAAGACCAGGGGGCCTGGGGCCAACGTCCTGACTTTC.

The chain employs TRBV5-1 and TRBJ2-1; maybe TRBD1 (6 bases). Trimming took 0 bases from V and 9 from J, leaving 10 bases between them. The CDR3 length is 13 residues. The V gene's germline CDR1 is SGHRS and CDR2 YFSETQ. DNA of the CDR3: TGCGCCAGCAGCTTGGACAGGGTCGGTGAGCAGTTCTTC. This gives the protein CASSLDRVGEQFF.

The chain uses TRBV10-3 and TRBJ1-2, with 7 bases matching TRBD1. Germline V gene lookup returns CDR1 ENHRY and CDR2 SYGVKD. With 2 bases clipped from V and 10 bases from J, the junction kept 4 bases outside the gene matches. The CDR3 has 12 amino acids. The CDR3 here is CAISEAGTDYTF. In nucleotides, the CDR3 is TGTGCCATCAGTGAGGCCGGGACAGACTACACCTTC.

The chain couples TRBV28 to TRBJ1-1; no definite D call. The germline V gene has CDR1 MDHEN and CDR2 SYDVKM. With 3 bases removed from V and 0 bases from J, the gap between germline ends came to 5 bases. The CDR3 sequence is 13 residues long. CDR3 protein: CASSFVVNTEAFF. Written as DNA, the CDR3 is TGTGCCAGCAGTTTTGTGGTGAACACTGAAGCTTTCTTT.

J is TRBJ2-3 and V is TRBV28; D is possibly TRBD2 (5 bases). The germline V gene encodes CDR1 MDHEN and CDR2 SYDVKM. Trimming shortened V by 0 bases and J by 4 bases, and 5 bases separated the two germline ends. This CDR3 comprises 13 residues. The CDR3 DNA is TGTGCCAGCAGTTTATGGAGGGCAGATACGCAGTATTTT. Amino acids: CASSLWRADTQYF.

This clone appeared a single time. This rearrangement joins TRBV7-8 to TRBJ1-2, with D unclear. This CDR3 region has 15 residues. Germline V CDR1 and CDR2: SGHVS, FQNEAQ. The V gene lost 5 bases and the J gene lost 7 bases, with 20 bases spanning the gap. Here the CDR3 DNA reads TGTGCCAGCAGCCCCTACTTACCGGAAATTGTTGGCTACACCTTC. Amino acid sequence: CASSPYLPEIVGYTF. Combining the CDR3 with reference TRBV7-8 and TRBJ1-2 gives the whole variable domain GAGVSQSPRYKVAKRGQDVALRCDPISGHVSLFWYQQALGQGPEFLTYFQNEAQLDKSGLPSDRFFAERPEGSVSTLKIQRTQQEDSAVYLCASSPYLPEIVGYTFGSGTRLTVV.

The rearrangement links TRBV24-1 to TRBJ1-1; D remains ambiguous. Germline V gene data show CDR1 as KGHDR and CDR2 as SFDVKD. Trimming stripped 4 bases from V and 0 bases from J, with 11 bases between. The CDR3 contains 15 residues. As DNA, the CDR3 is TGTGCCACCAGTGAGACTGAGACCCTGAACACTGAAGCTTTCTTT. It codes for CATSETETLNTEAFF.

V is TRBV2 and J is TRBJ2-7; 7 bases are a match to TRBD1. J gave up 1 base and V 4 bases, and 4 bases lay outside the gene matches. Germline CDR1 is SNHLY and CDR2 is FYNNEI. This CDR3 spans 14 amino acids. The CDR3 is CASSGRDSSYEQYF. The DNA for the CDR3 is TGTGCCAGCAGTGGCCGGGACAGTTCCTACGAGCAGTACTTC.

The chain carries TRBV5-1 and TRBJ2-6; 8 bases fit TRBD1. The CDR3 is 18 residues long. With V trimmed by 4 bases and J by 1 base, 10 bases remained unmatched. Germline CDR1 is SGHRS and CDR2 is YFSETQ. This CDR3 is CASSTPTGAQSGANVLTF. CDR3 coding DNA: TGCGCCAGCAGCACGCCGACAGGGGCTCAGTCTGGGGCCAACGTCCTGACTTTC.

The V call is TRBV9, the J call TRBJ2-3, with 13 bases that match TRBD2. CDR1 and CDR2 (germline): SGDLS, YYNGEE. The CDR3 spans 16 residues. V was clipped by 5 bases and J by 2 bases; unmatched bases: 5. CDR3 sequence reads: CASRPLAGGDTDTQYF. As DNA, the CDR3 is TGTGCCAGCAGGCCACTAGCGGGGGGGGACACAGATACGCAGTATTTT. Based on the CDR3 plus reference TRBV9 and TRBJ2-3, the full variable domain is DSGVTQTPKHLITATGQRVTLRCSPRSGDLSVYWYQQSLDQGLQFLIQYYNGEERAKGNILERFSAQQFPDLHSELNLSSLELGDSALYFCASRPLAGGDTDTQYFGPGTRLTVL.

The chain links TRBV2 to TRBJ1-5; D is unresolved. V lost 4 bases to trimming and J lost 2 bases, with 15 bases between them. The length of the CDR3 is 16 residues. Germline assignment: CDR1 SNHLY and CDR2 FYNNEI. CDR3 DNA: TGTGCCAGCAGTGCCTTGTCCGTAATTGGCAATCAGCCCCAGCATTTT. Protein: CASSALSVIGNQPQHF.

The chain combines TRBV7-2 with TRBJ1-4, with a weak D call TRBD1 (5 bases). The CDR3 consists of 17 residues. CDR1 and CDR2 (germline): SGHTA, FQGNSA. Trimming stripped 5 bases from V and 6 bases from J, with 22 bases between. CDR3 loop: CASSQKAGGRVDEKLFF. CDR3 bases: TGTGCCAGCAGCCAAAAAGCCGGAGGCAGGGTGGATGAAAAACTGTTTTTT.

This rearrangement joins TRBV19 to TRBJ2-5; 8 bases fit TRBD1. This CDR3 is built from 16 residues. The ends lost 5 bases at V and 3 bases at J; junction bases unmatched: 11. The germline gives CDR1 LNHDA, CDR2 SQIVND (reference sequence). CDR3 in amino acids: CASSGWTGTSEETQYF. CDR3 nucleotide sequence: TGTGCCAGTAGTGGGTGGACAGGGACCTCTGAAGAGACCCAGTACTTC.

This clone was seen only once. This CDR3 reads CASSLALTGEKLFF. CDR3 DNA: TGCGCCAGCAGCTTGGCCCTGACGGGTGAAAAACTGTTTTTT. The V gene is TRBV5-1, the J gene TRBJ1-4; D uncertain. The V and J ends lost 0 bases and 7 bases respectively, with 10 bases between them. Germline CDR1 is SGHRS and CDR2 is YFSETQ. This CDR3 spans 14 amino acids.

The rearrangement uses TRBV13 and TRBJ1-3, with D tentatively TRBD1 (5 bases). V shed 5 bases and J shed 0 bases, with 17 bases lying between them. The CDR3 totals 17 residues. CDR1 and CDR2 from the germline V gene are PRHDT and FYEKMQ (reference sequence). CDR3: CASSPNRGRDSGNTIYF. The CDR3 DNA sequence: TGTGCCAGCAGCCCCAATCGCGGCAGGGACTCTGGAAACACCATATATTTT.

The chain has TRBV4-1 and TRBJ2-7; D is possibly TRBD1 (5 bases). Germline V lookup: CDR1 MGHRA, CDR2 YSYEKL. This CDR3 spans 14 amino acids. Trimming took off 2 bases at V and 5 bases at J, with 13 bases between the two ends. The CDR3, as DNA: TGCGCCAGCAGCCAATGGGGCTTTAGTAACGAGCAGTACTTC. As protein: CASSQWGFSNEQYF.

The chain combines TRBV7-8 with TRBJ2-3; D possibly corresponds to TRBD1 (5 bases). Trimming stripped 5 bases from V and 0 bases from J, with 15 bases between. CDR1 is SGHVS, CDR2 FQNEAQ, per germline. The CDR3 spans 16 residues. CDR3 loop: CASSQSRVPSTDTQYF. The DNA of the CDR3 is TGTGCCAGCAGCCAAAGCAGGGTTCCTAGCACAGATACGCAGTATTTT.

The rearrangement uses TRBV11-2 and TRBJ2-3; weak D call: TRBD2 (6 bases). The germline CDR1 and CDR2 sequences are SGHAT and FQNNGV. The CDR3 has 15 residues. V dropped 2 bases and J dropped 2 bases, with 11 bases sitting between them. The CDR3 DNA is TGTGCCAGCAGCTTACGGGGGACTTCCACAGATACGCAGTATTTT. The encoded protein is CASSLRGTSTDTQYF.

The rearrangement links TRBV3-1 (or the pseudogene TRBV3-2) to TRBJ2-3, with 10 nucleotides matching TRBD2. The CDR3 is 17 residues long. The J segment lost 4 bases and the V segment lost 0 bases, leaving 7 bases of the junction unmatched. In germline, CDR1 is LGHDT, CDR2 YNNKEL (reference sequence). The CDR3 reads CASSQEGSGGLSDTQYF. CDR3 coding DNA: TGTGCCAGCAGCCAAGAGGGTAGCGGGGGGCTATCAGATACGCAGTATTTT.